Each of the 29 T cell receptor beta chains below was sequenced from the same sample in a study of HIV-infected children after antiretroviral therapy interruption. Treatment described: PENTA 11 planned treatment interruption arm or continuous ART arm. A 3' RACE protocol on RNA, with unique molecular identifiers, produced the TCR library. Each CDR3 protein is one row after TCRdb ran MiXCR on the 3' RACE reads. The repertoire has under 50,000 distinct CDR3 sequences, 4.3% of them found once; the top ten carry approximately 0.7%. This sample comprised CD45RA+ CD4+ T cells from PBMCs, pooled from several time points, obtained from a donor given antiretroviral therapy, either interrupted or continuous. The subset is: naive CD4+ CD45RA+ CD45RO- T cells. The source is a pool of human donors with HIV.

There are many counts of this clonotype. The chain employs TRBV2 and TRBJ2-3; D gene uncertain. The V gene lost 4 bases and the J gene lost 0 bases, with 8 bases spanning the gap. The CDR3 covers 14 residues. Germline V gene lookup returns CDR1 SNHLY and CDR2 FYNNEI. CDR3 sequence (DNA): TGTGCCAGCAGTGCGACGCCTAGCACAGATACGCAGTATTTT. Protein sequence: CASSATPSTDTQYF.

Only a few counts were recorded for this clonotype. V and J are TRBV20-1 and TRBJ2-3; perhaps TRBD2 as D (7 bases). The length of the CDR3 is 14 residues. In germline, CDR1 is DFQATT, CDR2 SNEGSKA (reference sequence). V lost 4 bases and J lost 5, with 16 bases in between. The DNA of the CDR3 is TGCAGTGCTAAATTCGGGGGGCCCCAAGATACGCAGTATTTT. The encoded protein is CSAKFGGPQDTQYF.

This clonotype appeared many times. The DNA of the CDR3 is TGTGCCAGTAGTATCGCACAGTATAGCAATCAGCCCCAGCATTTT. Its protein product is CASSIAQYSNQPQHF. The chain employs TRBV19 and TRBJ1-5, with unresolved D. The CDR3 extends over 15 amino acids. CDR1 is LNHDA, CDR2 SQIVND, per germline (reference sequence). The V and J ends lost 3 bases and 0 bases respectively, with 9 bases between them.

This clonotype showed up many times. The rearrangement uses TRBV30 and TRBJ1-1; D is undetermined. The length of the CDR3 is 14 residues. Germline lookup yields CDR1 GTSNPN and CDR2 SVGIG (reference sequence). Trimming left V 0 bases short and J 2 bases short, with 10 bases between. The CDR3 spells CAWSVPGVNTEAFF. CDR3 DNA sequence: TGTGCCTGGAGTGTACCCGGGGTAAACACTGAAGCTTTCTTT.

Ten or more counts support this clonotype. The chain combines TRBV5-6 with TRBJ1-4; TRBD1 might be the D (5 bases). Looked up from germline, CDR1 is SGHDT and CDR2 is YYEEEE. This CDR3 has 17 residues. V lost 2 bases to trimming and J lost 5 bases, with 19 bases between them. The CDR3 DNA is TGTGCCAGCAGCTTCGTGGGGAGGGGCAGCCCGAATGAAAAACTGTTTTTT. This encodes CASSFVGRGSPNEKLFF.

In its sample, this clonotype was seen many times. The chain combines TRBV19 with TRBJ2-1; D possibly corresponds to TRBD1 (5 bases). The CDR3 contains 14 residues. Per germline, CDR1 LNHDA and CDR2 SQIVND (reference sequence). Between the trimmed V and J ends, which lost 3 bases and 6 bases, there was a span of 12 bases. The DNA of the CDR3 is TGTGCCAGTAGTATTACTGACAGCCCCAATGAGCAGTTCTTC. It encodes CASSITDSPNEQFF.

This clonotype was detected ten times or more. This chain uses TRBV28 with TRBJ2-7; the D is unclear. V was clipped by 1 base and J by 2 bases, with 3 bases between them. The CDR3 is made up of 12 amino acids. Germline CDR1 is MDHEN and CDR2 is SYDVKM. DNA for the CDR3: TGTGCCAGCAGTTTATCCGCCTACGAGCAGTACTTC. This translates into CASSLSAYEQYF.

The chain combines TRBV20-1 with TRBJ1-2; D ambiguous. From germline, CDR1 is DFQATT and CDR2 SNEGSKA (reference sequence). The CDR3 length is 14 residues. V shed 0 bases and J shed 4 bases, with 12 bases lying between them. The DNA for the CDR3 is TGCAGTGCTAGAGATGGCAATAGACCCTATGGCTACACCTTC. This sequence encodes CSARDGNRPYGYTF.

This clonotype was counted ten times or more. This sequence joins TRBV3-1 and TRBJ1-1; D is unclear. Trimming took 6 bases from V and 0 from J, leaving 11 bases between them. Germline V lookup: CDR1 LGHDT, CDR2 YNNKEL (reference sequence). The CDR3 is 14 amino acids. The CDR3 bases are TGTGCCAGCAGTCGCAAAGAGTTGAACACTGAAGCTTTCTTT. Protein: CASSRKELNTEAFF.

This clonotype was recorded at least ten times. The rearrangement uses TRBV2 and TRBJ2-1, with TRBD1 matching over 9 bases. J lost 9 bases, V lost 7 bases, and 13 bases had no gene match. The CDR3 has 15 residues. The germline gives CDR1 SNHLY, CDR2 FYNNEI. DNA for the CDR3: TGTGCCAGCAAGTTCTTCGAACAGGGGGCACCTGAGCAGTTCTTC. Its translation is CASKFFEQGAPEQFF.

This clonotype showed up many times. The chain couples TRBV5-6 to TRBJ1-1; D is unresolved. CDR1 and CDR2 from the germline V gene are SGHDT and YYEEEE. V shed 5 bases and J shed 4 bases, with 18 bases lying between them. This CDR3 is 15 amino acids long. The CDR3 region is CASSKWTESLTEAFF. The CDR3 bases are TGTGCCAGCAGTAAATGGACGGAAAGCCTCACTGAAGCTTTCTTT.

This clonotype was seen many times. The V gene is TRBV12-3 or TRBV12-4, the J gene TRBJ1-6, with a tentative D call TRBD1 (5 bases). The CDR3 extends over 14 amino acids. Trimming cost V 7 bases and J 10 bases, with 17 bases left between them. The DNA for the CDR3 is TGTGCCAGCACCGCGCGAGGGGCGGAATCACCCCTCCACTTT. Translated, it gives CASTARGAESPLHF.

V and J are TRBV9 and TRBJ1-1; perhaps TRBD1 as D (5 bases). CDR1 is SGDLS, CDR2 YYNGEE, per germline. The length of the CDR3 is 14 residues. Between the trimmed V and J ends, which lost 0 bases and 4 bases, there was a span of 10 bases. This CDR3 is CASSVGSGGTEAFF. Here the CDR3 DNA reads TGTGCCAGCAGCGTAGGGTCGGGGGGCACTGAAGCTTTCTTT.

At least ten counts were recorded for this clonotype. The chain employs TRBV29-1 and TRBJ1-1; D not resolved. Per the germline V gene, CDR1 is SQVTM and CDR2 is ANQGSEA. Trimming stripped 6 bases from V and 0 bases from J, with 11 bases between. CDR3 length: 13 residues. As DNA, the CDR3 is TGCAGCGTGCACACCACAATGAACACTGAAGCTTTCTTT. Its translation: CSVHTTMNTEAFF. Using reference TRBV29-1 and TRBJ1-1 for the parts outside the CDR3, the full variable domain is SAVISQKPSRDICQRGTSLTIQCQVDSQVTMMFWYRQQPGQSLTLIATANQGSEATYESGFVIDKFPISRPNLTFSTLTVSNMSPEDSSIYLCSVHTTMNTEAFFGQGTRLTVV.

This clonotype was observed at least ten times. Written as DNA, the CDR3 is TGTGCCAGCAGTGACGGGGGCCCTCTCTCCTACGAGCAGTACTTC. Translation gives CASSDGGPLSYEQYF. The chain uses TRBV6-2 or TRBV6-3 and TRBJ2-7; D possibly matches TRBD1 or TRBD2 (6 bases each). Looked up from germline, CDR1 is MNHEY and CDR2 is SVGEGT. CDR3 size: 15 residues. V was shortened by 5 bases and J by 0 bases, with 14 bases between the two germline ends.

The sample holds a few counts of this clonotype. V usage is TRBV4-1 and J usage is TRBJ1-2; 7 positions match TRBD1. The CDR3 totals 14 residues. V lost 3 bases and J lost 2; bases outside the gene matches: 3. Germline lookup yields CDR1 MGHRA and CDR2 YSYEKL. The CDR3 here is CASSHIQGNYGYTF. CDR3 bases: TGCGCCAGCAGCCACATACAGGGGAACTATGGCTACACCTTC.

This clonotype was recorded at least ten times. V is TRBV6-1 and J is TRBJ1-1; 7 nucleotides match TRBD1. From germline, CDR1 is MNHNS and CDR2 SASEGT. V was clipped by 4 bases and J by 2 bases; unmatched bases: 7. The CDR3 consists of 15 residues. CDR3 nucleotides: TGTGCCAGCAGTGTCCGGGACAGTTATAACACTGAAGCTTTCTTT. Encoded protein: CASSVRDSYNTEAFF.

This chain uses TRBV28 with TRBJ1-5; D gene unclear. The CDR3 length is 13 residues. The germline gives CDR1 MDHEN, CDR2 SYDVKM. V was shortened by 5 bases and J by 6 bases, with 11 bases between the two germline ends. In DNA form, the CDR3 reads TGTGCCAGCAGTCGAGCTATCAGTCAGCCCCAGCATTTT. Translated, it gives CASSRAISQPQHF. Drawing the rest from reference TRBV28 and TRBJ1-5, the complete variable domain is DVKVTQSSRYLVKRTGEKVFLECVQDMDHENMFWYRQDPGLGLRLIYFSYDVKMKEKGDIPEGYSVSREKKERFSLILESASTNQTSMYLCASSRAISQPQHFGDGTRLSIL.

Ten or more counts support this clonotype. The chain couples TRBV29-1 to TRBJ1-1, with D maybe TRBD1 (5 bases). This CDR3 has 14 amino acids. Trimming cost V 5 bases and J 0 bases, with 13 bases left between them. Looked up from germline, CDR1 is SQVTM and CDR2 is ANQGSEA. CDR3 protein: CSVRGANMNTEAFF. The DNA of the CDR3 is TGCAGCGTTCGGGGCGCAAACATGAACACTGAAGCTTTCTTT.

This clonotype was counted at least ten times. The gene calls are TRBV7-8 and TRBJ1-2, with 9 bases that match TRBD1. Looked up from germline, CDR1 is SGHVS and CDR2 is FQNEAQ. V trimming: 6 bases; J trimming: 4 bases; junction bases outside the gene matches: 3. This CDR3 is built from 13 residues. CDR3 in amino acids: CASRPDRGYGYTF. CDR3 coding DNA: TGTGCCAGCAGGCCGGACAGGGGCTATGGCTACACCTTC.

This clonotype has at least ten counts. The CDR3 DNA follows: TGTGCCACTGGGACCAGGGGGTATTTT. It is translated as CATGTRGYF. This chain uses TRBV28 with TRBJ2-3; possibly TRBD1 for D (6 bases). Trimming removed 10 bases from V and 14 bases from J, with 13 bases in between. CDR1 is MDHEN, CDR2 SYDVKM, per germline. The CDR3 loop spans 9 amino acids.

This clonotype has at least ten counts. V and J are TRBV20-1 and TRBJ1-2, with D hard to call. The CDR3 length is 12 residues. Germline CDR1 DFQATT, CDR2 SNEGSKA (reference sequence). Trimming cost V 4 bases and J 4 bases, with 10 bases left between them. The CDR3 reads CSAKTQTYGYTF. The CDR3 nucleotides read TGCAGTGCTAAAACGCAGACCTATGGCTACACCTTC.

This clonotype was picked up many times. This chain uses TRBV6-6 with TRBJ2-7, with TRBD2 matching 8 bases. With 0 bases clipped from V and 0 bases from J, the junction kept 10 bases outside the gene matches. In germline, CDR1 is MNHNY, CDR2 SVGAGI (reference sequence). This CDR3 has 18 residues. CDR3 amino acids: CASSYSKASGGVSYEQYF. For the CDR3, the DNA is TGTGCCAGCAGTTACTCGAAGGCCTCCGGGGGGGTCTCCTACGAGCAGTACTTC.

At least ten counts were recorded for this clonotype. The chain has TRBV19 and TRBJ1-5; D might be TRBD1 (5 bases). The CDR3 is made up of 13 amino acids. V lost 4 bases, J lost 6 bases, and 10 bases lay in between. Germline-derived CDR1 and CDR2 are LNHDA and SQIVND (reference sequence). The CDR3, as DNA: TGTGCCAGTAGTAGGGGGGGAACTCAGCCCCAGCATTTT. Protein product: CASSRGGTQPQHF.

This clonotype was found many times. The chain uses TRBV20-1 and TRBJ1-3; a weak D match, TRBD1 (5 bases). CDR1 and CDR2 (germline): DFQATT, SNEGSKA (reference sequence). V was trimmed by 3 bases and J by 2 bases, leaving 8 bases between them. This CDR3 spans 13 amino acids. In DNA, the CDR3 is TGCAGTGCTAGTACGGGGGCTGGAAACACCATATATTTT. Translation: CSASTGAGNTIYF.

In this sample, this clonotype turned up many times. The rearrangement joins TRBV19 to TRBJ1-1; 7 nucleotides agree with TRBD1. Germline V gives CDR1 LNHDA, CDR2 SQIVND (reference sequence). The CDR3 spans 14 residues. J lost 2 bases, V lost 5 bases, and 5 bases had no gene match. The CDR3 is CASSPGTVNTEAFF. The DNA for the CDR3 is TGTGCCAGTAGTCCCGGGACAGTTAACACTGAAGCTTTCTTT.

This clonotype was found many times. The chain employs TRBV4-1 and TRBJ2-7; D perhaps matches TRBD2 (5 bases). Deletions cut 0 bases from V and 0 bases from J, with 15 bases between. This CDR3 contains 17 residues. The V gene's germline CDR1 is MGHRA and CDR2 YSYEKL. The CDR3 DNA reads TGCGCCAGCAGCCAAGATACCCACAGAGCGGACTCCTACGAGCAGTACTTC. Translating gives CASSQDTHRADSYEQYF.

This clonotype was seen repeatedly, ten times or more. The V call is TRBV23-1, the J call TRBJ1-6; 8 bases fit TRBD1. TRBV23-1 is marked as an open reading frame, function uncertain. This CDR3 is 15 amino acids long. V shed 8 bases and J 4 bases; nucleotides not matched to a gene: 7. This CDR3 is CASGQGKGYNSPLHF. The CDR3, as DNA: TGCGCCAGCGGACAGGGAAAGGGGTATAATTCACCCCTCCACTTT.

This clonotype occurred many times. The V and J genes are TRBV7-3 and TRBJ2-3, with 9 bases fitting TRBD2. In germline, CDR1 is SGHTA, CDR2 FQGTGA. V lost 0 bases to trimming and J lost 3 bases; unmatched junction nucleotides: 4. CDR3 length: 16 residues. CDR3 sequence reads: CASSLTKRGETDTQYF. CDR3 DNA: TGTGCCAGCAGCTTAACGAAGCGGGGGGAGACAGATACGCAGTATTTT.